What follows describes a single T cell receptor (beta chain). The data derive from a study of T cells in Graves' hyperthyroidism and ophthalmopathy. Researchers amplified the TCR beta CDR3 regions from RNA transcripts. The TCR CDR3 first-round RT-PCR relied on the HTBI primer set. TCRdb reprocessed the multiplex PCR reads with MiXCR, giving one entry per CDR3 protein. The repertoire holds about 290,000 distinct CDR3 sequences, around 16% seen once, with around 35% in the top ten. The V end lost 0 bases, the J end lost 14 bases, and 14 bases lay between the germline ends. The CDR3 is made up of 13 amino acids. The germline V gene has CDR1 MNHNY and CDR2 SVGAGI (reference sequence).

This TCR was recovered from a man younger than 40 with Graves' hyperthyroidism. The chain uses TRBV6-6 and TRBJ2-1, with D unresolved. Sequenced input: blood. The CDR3 is CASSYSISTAEFF. CDR3 sequence (DNA): TGTGCCAGCAGTTACTCGATTTCTACAGCTGAGTTCTTC.